The present entry profiles one T cell receptor beta chain with its context. Germline CDR1 is SGHRS and CDR2 is YFSETQ. Between the trimmed V and J ends, which lost 2 bases and 2 bases, there was a span of 12 bases. The CDR3 extends over 15 amino acids. The data were taken from a study of technical replicates of blood from a few donors. The data were produced by immunoSEQ multiplex PCR, yet TCRdb's version contains in-frame clones alone and is incomplete. This sample yields approximately 53,000 clones, of which 95% to 96% are seen a single time; 0.3% to 0.4% belongs to the top ten. The source material was T cells isolated from PBMCs. The clonotype was recovered from a human donor in good health. V and J are TRBV5-1 and TRBJ2-3; possibly TRBD2 for D (5 bases). DNA of the CDR3: TGCGCCAGCAGCTTTGAGGGAGCGTACACAGATACGCAGTATTTT. Its translation: CASSFEGAYTDTQYF. Complete variable domain (other parts from reference TRBV5-1 and TRBJ2-3): KAGVTQTPRYLIKTRGQQVTLSCSPISGHRSVSWYQQTPGQGLQFLFEYFSETQRNKGNFPGRFSGRQFSNSRSEMNVSTLELGDSALYLCASSFEGAYTDTQYFGPGTRLTVL.